A single sample gave rise to the 29 T cell receptor beta chains below, sequenced in a study of cytomegalovirus exposure and HLA in healthy donors (dated by TCRdb to the late 2010s). The library was made by the immunoSEQ multiplex PCR assay. For the multiplex PCR, a mixture combining 60 forward primers for TCR Vbeta segments and 13 reverse primers for TCR Jbeta segments was used. TCRdb limited this immuneACCESS table to in-frame rearrangements with V and J called. A share of clones is missing; checked studies link under half to unresolved V genes, and the rest is unexplained. In all, the sample holds 130,000 to 150,000 clones, and over 60% of those were seen once. The ten largest clones represent approximately 1.5% of the sample. The source material was PBMCs. All receptors derive from a woman aged 30 to 39 in good health and CMV-seronegative.

The chain employs TRBV6-1 and TRBJ1-2, with unresolved D. CDR1 MNHNS and CDR2 SASEGT come from the germline V gene. The CDR3 contains 13 residues. V gave up 2 bases and J gave up 4 bases, with 8 bases separating them. CDR3: CASSESGLYGYTF. DNA for the CDR3: TGTGCCAGCAGTGAATCTGGACTCTATGGCTACACCTTC.

The V and J genes are TRBV11-2 and TRBJ2-7, with TRBD2 identical over 11 bases. This CDR3 region has 15 residues. Trimming at V came to 5 bases and at J to 3 bases, leaving 6 bases not matched to a gene. The germline CDR1 and CDR2 sequences are SGHAT and FQNNGV. CDR3 in amino acids: CASSPQLAGGYEQYF. CDR3 in DNA: TGTGCCAGCAGCCCCCAGCTAGCGGGGGGCTACGAGCAGTACTTC.

For this clone: Sequence at one end of the junction differs from germline and may be a read error. The chain joins TRBV2 to TRBJ1-4, with D maybe TRBD1 (5 bases). Germline V gene lookup returns CDR1 SNHLY and CDR2 FYNNEI. The CDR3 has 15 residues. CDR3 region: CASREGTVGLVKLFF. For the CDR3, the DNA is TGTGCCAGCAGGGAAGGGACGGTGGGGCTAGTAAAACTGTTTTTT.

This clone turned up a few times. The rearrangement joins TRBV21-1 to TRBJ1-6. TRBV21-1 is flagged as a pseudogene. This CDR3 region has 14 residues. The CDR3 spells CASSKPPERSPLHF. CDR3 bases: TGTGCCAGCAGCAAACCGCCAGAGCGATCACCCCTCCACTTT.

V gene TRBV27 combines with J gene TRBJ2-5, with a possible D match to TRBD1 (6 bases). The CDR3 is made up of 14 amino acids. The germline V gene has CDR1 MNHEY and CDR2 SMNVEV (reference sequence). Trimming cost V 7 bases and J 4 bases, with 16 bases left between them. CDR3 amino acids: CASTSATGLETQYF. The CDR3 bases are TGTGCCAGCACCTCGGCGACAGGACTAGAGACCCAGTACTTC.

The V gene is TRBV19, the J gene TRBJ2-6; 7 bases map to TRBD1. V was pared by 4 bases and J by 2 bases, with 8 bases of the junction left unmatched. The CDR3 loop spans 17 amino acids. Germline-derived CDR1 and CDR2 are LNHDA and SQIVND (reference sequence). The CDR3 is CASSKGAGGPGANVLTF. The CDR3 DNA is TGTGCCAGTAGTAAGGGGGCAGGGGGACCTGGGGCCAACGTCCTGACTTTC.

The chain joins TRBV15 to TRBJ2-3, with D maybe TRBD1 (6 bases). This CDR3 has 13 residues. Germline CDR1 is LNHNV and CDR2 is YYDKDF (reference sequence). Trimming stripped 0 bases from V and 14 bases from J, with 15 bases between. The CDR3 is CATSRDPTGRSYF. For the CDR3, the DNA is TGTGCCACCAGCAGAGATCCGACAGGACGATCGTATTTT.

This clone was counted a single time. V is TRBV6-5 and J is TRBJ1-2, with 7 positions matching TRBD1. V lost 2 bases to trimming and J lost 2 bases; unmatched junction nucleotides: 5. The CDR3 consists of 15 residues. CDR1 and CDR2 (germline): MNHEY, SVGAGI. CDR3 coding DNA: TGTGCCAGCAGTTACGGCGTCAGGGGGAACTATGGCTACACCTTC. Translated, it gives CASSYGVRGNYGYTF.

This clone is a singleton in its sample. The chain couples TRBV7-3 to TRBJ2-1, with TRBD2 identical over 16 bases. Germline loops: CDR1 SGHTA, CDR2 FQGTGA. The CDR3 totals 18 residues. With V trimmed by 4 bases and J by 2 bases, 5 bases remained unmatched. The CDR3 loop reads CASSSGTSGGATYNEQFF. The CDR3 region has the DNA TGTGCCAGCAGCTCCGGGACTAGCGGGGGGGCAACCTACAATGAGCAGTTCTTC.

The gene calls are TRBV4-3 and TRBJ2-7; TRBD2 matches 8 bases. The V gene's germline CDR1 is LGHNA and CDR2 YSLEER. CDR3 length equals 16 residues. V shed 0 bases, J shed 3 bases, and the junction held 7 bases outside the gene matches. The CDR3 reads CASSQDRGGAGYEQYF. CDR3 nucleotide sequence: TGCGCCAGCAGCCAAGATCGGGGGGGGGCCGGCTACGAGCAGTACTTC.

The V and J genes are TRBV9 and TRBJ1-1; a weak D match, TRBD1 (6 bases). With 2 bases removed from V and 4 bases from J, the gap between germline ends came to 9 bases. CDR3 length: 13 amino acids. Germline values: CDR1 SGDLS, CDR2 YYNGEE. The DNA of the CDR3 is TGTGCCAGCAGCGTGGCGACAGGCACTGAAGCTTTCTTT. This gives the protein CASSVATGTEAFF.

About this clone: Germline and junction disagree at one end, which may indicate a read error. The chain is built from TRBV19 and TRBJ1-1, with D hard to call. The CDR3 is 14 amino acids. Germline V gene sequence: CDR1 LNHDA, CDR2 SQIVND (reference sequence). For the CDR3, the DNA is TGTGCTAGTAGTATTCTCGGGTCGTCGACTGAAGCTTTCTTT. Translated, it gives CASSILGSSTEAFF.

This chain joins TRBV20-1 and TRBJ2-7, with D hard to call. V was shortened by 6 bases and J by 3 bases, with 9 bases between the two germline ends. Germline-derived CDR1 and CDR2 are DFQATT and SNEGSKA (reference sequence). CDR3 size: 11 residues. The CDR3: CSAIVGYEQYF. For the CDR3, the DNA is TGCAGTGCCATTGTCGGCTACGAGCAGTACTTC.

The chain recombines TRBV11-1 with TRBJ1-1; TRBD1 is a possible D gene (6 bases). V lost 6 bases, J lost 10 bases, and 18 bases lay in between. CDR3 size: 13 residues. CDR1 SGHAT and CDR2 FQDESV come from the germline V gene (reference sequence). The CDR3 nucleotides read TGTGCCAGCAGTCCGGGGGGGCGGCGCGGAGCTTTCTTT. Protein product: CASSPGGRRGAFF. The full variable domain, with the rest looked up from reference TRBV11-1 and TRBJ1-1, is EAEVAQSPRYKITEKSQAVAFWCDPISGHATLYWYRQILGQGPELLVQFQDESVVDDSQLPKDRFSAERLKGVDSTLKIQPAELGDSAMYLCASSPGGRRGAFFGQGTRLTVV.

The chain has TRBV2 and TRBJ1-5, with 10 bases aligning to TRBD1. CDR1 is SNHLY, CDR2 FYNNEI, per germline. The CDR3 is 17 amino acids. Trimming at V came to 7 bases and at J to 0 bases, leaving 9 bases not matched to a gene. For the CDR3, the DNA is TGTGCCAGCACATTGACAGGGGGCCACTATAGCAATCAGCCCCAGCATTTT. Protein sequence: CASTLTGGHYSNQPQHF.

The chain carries TRBV7-9 and TRBJ2-6, with D possibly TRBD1 on 5 matching bases. This CDR3 region has 16 residues. V was pared by 5 bases and J by 0 bases, with 11 bases between. Germline CDR1 is SEHNR and CDR2 is FQNEAQ (reference sequence). The CDR3 region has the DNA TGTGCCAGCAGCCCCAGGGAAGTCTCTGGGGCCAACGTCCTGACTTTC. Its translation: CASSPREVSGANVLTF.

The V call is TRBV5-1, the J call TRBJ2-3, with 9 bases aligning to TRBD1. Germline values: CDR1 SGHRS, CDR2 YFSETQ. The V segment lost 4 bases and the J segment 4 bases; nucleotides outside the gene matches: 7. This CDR3 contains 15 residues. The CDR3 region has the DNA TGCGCCAGCAGCCTGAACCGGGACAGGGCAGATACGCAGTATTTT. Translated, it gives CASSLNRDRADTQYF. Looking up the rest from reference TRBV5-1 and TRBJ2-3 gives the full variable domain: KAGVTQTPRYLIKTRGQQVTLSCSPISGHRSVSWYQQTPGQGLQFLFEYFSETQRNKGNFPGRFSGRQFSNSRSEMNVSTLELGDSALYLCASSLNRDRADTQYFGPGTRLTVL.

V and J are TRBV5-4 and TRBJ1-2; TRBD1 is a possible D gene (5 bases). Trimming left V 1 base short and J 4 bases short, with 11 bases between. Germline CDR1 reads SGHNT; CDR2 reads YYREEE (reference sequence). The CDR3 contains 14 residues. CDR3 region: CASSLTGGVYGYTF. The CDR3 bases are TGTGCCAGCAGCTTGACGGGGGGTGTCTATGGCTACACCTTC.

This clone has more than one count but fewer than ten. One end of the junction is discordant with germline, which a read error may explain. This chain uses TRBV2 with TRBJ2-7; 7 bases align to TRBD2. Germline CDR1 and CDR2: SNHLY and FYNNEI. The CDR3 totals 13 residues. CDR3 in DNA: TGTGCCAGCAGCTTCCGAGTTGTTAGGGAGGGAGTCTTC. Amino acid sequence: CASSFRVVREGVF.

This chain links TRBV9 with TRBJ1-5, with D tentatively TRBD1 (5 bases). This CDR3 region has 16 residues. V lost 4 bases, J lost 4 bases, and 18 bases lay in between. Germline values: CDR1 SGDLS, CDR2 YYNGEE. Here the CDR3 reads CASSPSDRLANQPQHF. CDR3 DNA: TGTGCCAGCAGCCCTAGCGACAGACTAGCAAATCAGCCCCAGCATTTT.

The rearrangement uses TRBV2 and TRBJ1-1; 9 nucleotides line up with TRBD1. The V gene end was trimmed by 2 bases and the J gene end by 10 bases; junction bases not matched to a gene: 8. This CDR3 contains 14 residues. Germline V gene data show CDR1 as SNHLY and CDR2 as FYNNEI. The DNA of the CDR3 is TGTGCCAGCAGTGAACAAGGGACAGGGTTTTCAGCTTTCTTT. It codes for CASSEQGTGFSAFF.

This chain joins TRBV6-5 and TRBJ2-1; 7 bases line up with TRBD2. Germline V gene lookup returns CDR1 MNHEY and CDR2 SVGAGI. The CDR3 runs to 15 residues. With V trimmed by 2 bases and J by 4 bases, 5 bases remained unmatched. Here the CDR3 DNA reads TGTGCCAGCAGTTACGGCGGGGGTCGGTACAATGAGCAGTTCTTC. Residues: CASSYGGGRYNEQFF.

V usage is TRBV5-6 and J usage is TRBJ1-2, with D possibly TRBD1 on 6 matching bases. Germline CDR1 reads SGHDT; CDR2 reads YYEEEE. The CDR3 sequence is 17 residues long. The germline V and J ends were trimmed by 8 bases and 8 bases, with 31 bases remaining between them. The CDR3 bases are TGTGCCAGTCGGCCCGCCGCGCGGGGGGCAAGATCGCGCGGCTACACCTTC. This gives the protein CASRPAARGARSRGYTF.

The rearrangement uses TRBV5-4 and TRBJ1-1, with D unresolved. The CDR3 length is 13 residues. Germline V gene sequence: CDR1 SGHNT, CDR2 YYREEE (reference sequence). V was cut by 4 bases and J by 5 bases, with 12 bases left in between. The CDR3 DNA reads TGTGCCAGCAGCGACAACCTTGGGACTGAAGCTTTCTTT. Translation gives CASSDNLGTEAFF.

V and J are TRBV30 and TRBJ1-1; 9 nucleotides line up with TRBD1. The CDR3 sequence is 13 residues long. The germline V gene has CDR1 GTSNPN and CDR2 SVGIG (reference sequence). V gave up 5 bases and J gave up 2 bases; unmatched junction bases: 3. In DNA form, the CDR3 reads TGTGCCTGGGGGACAGGGTACAACACTGAAGCTTTCTTT. This gives the protein CAWGTGYNTEAFF.

The chain is built from TRBV27 and TRBJ2-7; 10 bases are a match to TRBD1. The V and J ends lost 5 bases and 6 bases, in that order; junction bases with no gene match: 7. Germline CDR1 is MNHEY and CDR2 is SMNVEV (reference sequence). CDR3 length: 14 residues. CDR3: CASSGPGQGREQYF. In DNA form, the CDR3 reads TGTGCCAGCAGTGGACCGGGACAGGGGCGCGAGCAGTACTTC.

The rearrangement uses TRBV18 and TRBJ2-5; possibly TRBD2 for D (6 bases). This CDR3 has 14 residues. Trimming shortened V by 3 bases and J by 1 base, and 9 bases separated the two germline ends. Germline V gene lookup returns CDR1 KGHSH and CDR2 LQKENI. The CDR3 protein is CASSPSGFQETQYF. The CDR3 nucleotides are TGTGCCAGCTCACCGAGCGGGTTCCAAGAGACCCAGTACTTC.

This sequence joins TRBV7-2 and TRBJ2-4, with 9 bases aligning to TRBD2. Looked up from germline, CDR1 is SGHTA and CDR2 is FQGNSA. There are 16 residues in the CDR3. The junction had 5 bases not matched to a gene; V was cut back by 5 bases and J by 0 bases. The CDR3 nucleotides read TGTGCCAGCAGCCCTTCTAGCGGGGTAGCCAAAAACATTCAGTACTTC. Translation: CASSPSSGVAKNIQYF.

This rearrangement joins TRBV4-2 to TRBJ1-2; possible D gene TRBD1, 6 bases. Trimming stripped 0 bases from V and 0 bases from J, with 8 bases between. The germline V gene has CDR1 LGHNA and CDR2 YNFKEQ. The CDR3 has 15 amino acids. The CDR3 DNA is TGTGCCAGCAGCCAAGAGGGGGACACTAACTATGGCTACACCTTC. Protein: CASSQEGDTNYGYTF.